The sequence of this TCR beta chain was determined in a study of T cell responses to AZD1222 COVID-19 vaccine. Study-wide results and limits: Most donors were white British and more were female, and clonal diversity was possibly underestimated. With dominance at 160-218 and 743-854, vaccine-associated CD4 TCRs spanned spike. Sampled repertoires all dated from after the peak T cell response.

This CDR3 spans 15 amino acids. Germline-derived CDR1 and CDR2 are KGHSH and LQKENI. The J segment lost 5 bases and the V segment lost 1 base, leaving 7 bases of the junction unmatched. Notes on this clone: Its antigen is unidentified.

Clones were read by immunoSEQ multiplex PCR, and TCRdb kept only the in-frame ones, dropping some. This table has around 140,000 clones, over 80% appearing once. The specimen comprised peripheral blood, sampled 28 days after the second AZD1222 dose. The rearrangement uses TRBV18 and TRBJ2-7; the match to TRBD2 covers 8 bases. The origin of this receptor is an adult who received the AZD1222 COVID-19 vaccine. CDR3 sequence (DNA): TGTGCCAGCTCACCACTGGTAGCGGGAACCCACGAGCAGTACTTC. Translation: CASSPLVAGTHEQYF.